The clone carrying this T cell receptor beta chain was recorded many times. This specimen belongs to a study of T cells in Graves' hyperthyroidism and ophthalmopathy. There were TCR beta CDR3 regions amplified from RNA transcripts. Researchers ran a first-round RT-PCR on the TCR CDR3 using the HTBI primer set. TCRdb re-analysed the multiplex PCR reads in MiXCR, keeping a single row per CDR3 protein. The table records under 550,000 distinct CDR3 sequences, approximately 13% of them present only once. This CDR3 contains 11 residues. V lost 3 bases and J 10 bases, leaving 9 bases between the germline ends. Germline V lookup: CDR1 GTSNPN, CDR2 SVGIG (reference sequence).

The sample was blood. This clonotype was obtained from a woman in her late teens or twenties with Graves' hyperthyroidism. V and J are TRBV30 and TRBJ1-4; D is unclear. The CDR3 DNA reads as TGTGCCTGGAGGACGGGAGGAAAACTGTTTTTT. It specifies CAWRTGGKLFF.